Below are 24 T cell receptor beta chains sequenced from a single sample in a study of cytomegalovirus exposure and HLA in healthy donors. 60 Vbeta and 13 Jbeta primers were used in PCR. Profiling relied on immunoSEQ multiplex PCR, and the TCRdb table lists in-frame clones only, not all of them. The sample gives approximately 69,000 clones, 60% to 85% of which show up once; under 3.5% is in the top ten. The sample consisted of PBMCs. The receptors originated from a man between 18 and 29 years old in good health and CMV-seronegative.

V and J are TRBV7-2 and TRBJ2-5, with 7 bases fitting TRBD1. V was clipped by 3 bases and J by 2 bases; unmatched bases: 9. The CDR3 covers 16 residues. CDR1 and CDR2 (germline): SGHTA, FQGNSA. The CDR3 coding sequence is TGTGCCAGCAGCTTGACGCCGGGACAGCTACAAGAGACCCAGTACTTC. Translated: CASSLTPGQLQETQYF.

The sample holds one count of this clone. At one of its ends the junction is not consistent with the germline gene, which may arise from a read error. This CDR3 is also generated by other DNA sequences in the sample. This sequence joins TRBV6-1 and TRBJ1-6; D is perhaps TRBD1 (6 bases). The CDR3 consists of 15 residues. Germline V gives CDR1 MNHNS, CDR2 SASEGT. The CDR3 sequence: CASSDSTGDNSPLHF. CDR3 bases: TGTGCCAGCAGTGACTCGACAGGAGATAATTCCCCCCTCCACTTT.

The V call is TRBV7-9, the J call TRBJ1-6; the D gene is possibly TRBD1 (5 bases). V was trimmed by 3 bases and J by 9 bases, leaving 24 bases between them. The CDR3 totals 18 residues. Germline CDR1 SEHNR, CDR2 FQNEAQ (reference sequence). CDR3 residues: CASSFLKRGRRVGSPLHF. The CDR3 nucleotides are TGTGCCAGCAGCTTTCTAAAAAGGGGCCGGAGGGTTGGTTCACCCCTCCACTTT.

This rearrangement joins TRBV9 to TRBJ1-5; no clear D gene. This CDR3 has 15 amino acids. V was trimmed by 0 bases and J by 1 base, leaving 8 bases between them. Germline lookup yields CDR1 SGDLS and CDR2 YYNGEE. The CDR3 DNA is TGTGCCAGCAGCGTAGCTCCGGGGAGCAATCAGCCCCAGCATTTT. Amino acid sequence: CASSVAPGSNQPQHF.

This rearrangement joins TRBV2 to TRBJ2-3; D ambiguous. Trimming shortened V by 6 bases and J by 3 bases, and 10 bases separated the two germline ends. There are 13 residues in the CDR3. Germline lookup yields CDR1 SNHLY and CDR2 FYNNEI. The CDR3 DNA is TGTGCCAGCAGACGCGTAGAGACAGATACGCAGTATTTT. It encodes CASRRVETDTQYF.

The chain links TRBV4-1 to TRBJ2-5; TRBD1 is a possible D gene (6 bases). CDR3 length: 13 residues. In germline, CDR1 is MGHRA, CDR2 YSYEKL. The germline V and J ends were trimmed by 4 bases and 10 bases, with 16 bases remaining between them. The CDR3 loop reads CASSPQDRGDQYF. The CDR3 DNA is TGCGCCAGCAGCCCCCAGGACAGAGGGGACCAGTACTTC.

In DNA form, the CDR3 reads TGTGCCAGCAGCCCAACTGGGGCAGGGGGCCCCACAGATACGCAGTATTTT. It translates to CASSPTGAGGPTDTQYF. V gene TRBV7-3 combines with J gene TRBJ2-3; 8 bases fit TRBD1. There are 17 residues in the CDR3. Germline values: CDR1 SGHTA, CDR2 FQGTGA. After removal of 5 bases from V and 2 bases from J, the junction contained 12 bases not matched to a gene.

The chain couples TRBV28 to TRBJ2-3; 8 bases are shared with TRBD2. The germline CDR1 and CDR2 sequences are MDHEN and SYDVKM. CDR3 size: 19 residues. The junction had 13 bases not matched to a gene; V was cut back by 2 bases and J by 0 bases. CDR3 protein: CASSLLGGGFPTSTDTQYF. Written as DNA, the CDR3 is TGTGCCAGCAGTTTACTCGGCGGGGGGTTTCCTACAAGCACAGATACGCAGTATTTT.

The chain combines TRBV7-9 with TRBJ2-3; D unclear. Germline loops: CDR1 SEHNR, CDR2 FQNEAQ (reference sequence). CDR3 size: 15 residues. Deletions cut 1 base from V and 3 bases from J, with 11 bases between. The CDR3 DNA reads TGTGCCAGCAGCTTAGTATTGTCGGGTACAGATACGCAGTATTTT. Its protein is CASSLVLSGTDTQYF.

In regard to this clone: Mismatch with germline at one junction end may stem from a read error. The same CDR3 can be traced to other DNA sequences in this sample. The chain employs TRBV13 and TRBJ2-6; 11 bases match TRBD1. This CDR3 is 16 amino acids long. Germline-derived CDR1 and CDR2 are PRHDT and FYEKMQ (reference sequence). CDR3 DNA sequence: TGTGCCAGCCGGACAGGGGGCAACTCTGGGGCCAACGTCCTGACCTTC. Translating gives CASRTGGNSGANVLTF.

The gene calls are TRBV14 and TRBJ1-2; D may be TRBD1 (6 bases). The CDR3 is made up of 13 amino acids. Germline loops: CDR1 SGHDN, CDR2 FVKESK. With 4 bases removed from V and 6 bases from J, the gap between germline ends came to 12 bases. In nucleotides, the CDR3 is TGTGCCAGCAGCCCTTCGACAGGACATGGCTACACCTTC. It specifies CASSPSTGHGYTF.

The chain uses TRBV19 and TRBJ1-4; D not resolved. The CDR3 is 15 amino acids. CDR1 LNHDA and CDR2 SQIVND come from the germline V gene (reference sequence). The V end lost 7 bases, the J end lost 0 bases, and 12 bases lay between the germline ends. CDR3 in DNA: TGTGCCAGTAATACCGGGAACCCAACTAATGAAAAACTGTTTTTT. Its protein product is CASNTGNPTNEKLFF.

The J gene is TRBJ1-6, the V gene TRBV4-3, with TRBD1 identical over 9 bases. J was trimmed by 10 bases and V by 4 bases; bases with no gene match: 8. CDR3 size: 15 residues. Germline V gene sequence: CDR1 LGHNA, CDR2 YSLEER. The CDR3 region is CASSLTTGGFSPLHF. The CDR3 DNA reads TGCGCCAGCAGCCTCACGACAGGGGGGTTCTCACCCCTCCACTTT.

The chain joins TRBV11-1 to TRBJ2-6; the match to TRBD1 covers 9 bases. The germline V gene has CDR1 SGHAT and CDR2 FQDESV (reference sequence). The CDR3 covers 16 residues. The V segment lost 8 bases and the J segment 3 bases; nucleotides outside the gene matches: 8. CDR3 coding DNA: TGTGCCAGCGGGGCGGGGACAGGGAGTGGGGCCAACGTCCTGACTTTC. This translates into CASGAGTGSGANVLTF.

The chain carries TRBV7-2 and TRBJ1-1; TRBD1 agrees at 11 bases. Per the germline V gene, CDR1 is SGHTA and CDR2 is FQGNSA. CDR3 length: 15 residues. The V segment lost 1 base and the J segment 4 bases; nucleotides outside the gene matches: 2. The CDR3 bases are TGTGCCAGCAGCTTAGGGACAGGGGGCATCACTGAAGCTTTCTTT. Translated, it gives CASSLGTGGITEAFF.

The chain joins TRBV4-2 to TRBJ2-2, with 14 nucleotides matching TRBD2. This CDR3 spans 15 amino acids. Germline trimming cut 4 bases from V and 6 bases from J; bases unmatched to any gene: 1. Germline assignment: CDR1 LGHNA and CDR2 YNFKEQ. CDR3 coding DNA: TGTGCCAGCAGCCCGACTAGCGGGGGGGCCGGGGAGCTGTTTTTT. Translating gives CASSPTSGGAGELFF.

The chain carries TRBV7-2 and TRBJ1-1; D uncertain. The V and J ends lost 3 bases and 0 bases respectively, with 8 bases between them. This CDR3 has 14 amino acids. Per germline, CDR1 SGHTA and CDR2 FQGNSA. The CDR3 coding sequence is TGTGCCAGCAGCTTCCAGGTAATGAACACTGAAGCTTTCTTT. Protein: CASSFQVMNTEAFF.

This clone was counted between two and nine times. CDR3 bases: TGTGCCAGCAGGTCACAGGGTATTGGAAACACCATATATTTT. This gives the protein CASRSQGIGNTIYF. This chain joins TRBV28 and TRBJ1-3, with D tentatively TRBD1 (6 bases). V shed 6 bases and J shed 3 bases, with 12 bases lying between them. The germline V gene has CDR1 MDHEN and CDR2 SYDVKM. CDR3 length: 14 amino acids.

CDR3 region: CASSDPGSGNTIYF. The CDR3 nucleotides read TGTGCCAGCAGCGATCCGGGCTCTGGAAACACCATATATTTT. The V gene is TRBV7-3, the J gene TRBJ1-3; D remains unclear. CDR1 is SGHTA, CDR2 FQGTGA, per germline. This CDR3 has 14 residues. Trimming removed 5 bases from V and 0 bases from J, with 8 bases in between.

This clone was recorded a few times. The germline gene is not matched at one end of the junction; a read error may be the cause. V usage is TRBV6-1 and J usage is TRBJ1-6; TRBD1 might be the D (6 bases). CDR1 is MNHNS and CDR2 is SASEGT in the germline V gene. This CDR3 has 13 residues. The CDR3 sequence is CASSEGQSSPLHF. CDR3 bases: TGTGCCAGCAGCGAAGGACAGTCCTCACCCCTCCACTTT.

The CDR3 DNA reads TGTGCCAGCAGCTTAACGAGGACTAGCGGGGGGGCTGGAGAGCAGTTCTTC. Its protein is CASSLTRTSGGAGEQFF. The genes are TRBV7-3 and TRBJ2-1, with 15 nucleotides matching TRBD2. Germline V gene data show CDR1 as SGHTA and CDR2 as FQGTGA. The trim removed 0 bases at V and 10 bases at J, leaving 7 bases unmatched. This CDR3 spans 17 amino acids.

The V and J genes are TRBV6-1 and TRBJ1-3, with a weak D call TRBD1 (6 bases). Trimming pared 2 bases from V and 0 bases from J, leaving 11 bases between. CDR1 MNHNS and CDR2 SASEGT come from the germline V gene. The CDR3 consists of 16 residues. Here the CDR3 DNA reads TGTGCCAGCAGTGAACCGACAGGACACTCTGGAAACACCATATATTTT. Its protein product is CASSEPTGHSGNTIYF.

The V call is TRBV6-5, the J call TRBJ2-7; the match to TRBD1 covers 9 bases. This CDR3 has 15 amino acids. V lost 6 bases, J lost 5 bases, and 11 bases stayed unmatched. The germline V gene has CDR1 MNHEY and CDR2 SVGAGI. CDR3 in DNA: TGTGCCAGCAGCTCTGGCCGGGACAGGGATAACGAGCAGTACTTC. This codes for CASSSGRDRDNEQYF.

This chain joins TRBV20-1 and TRBJ2-7; D call uncertain. The CDR3 spans 10 residues. Germline CDR1 reads DFQATT; CDR2 reads SNEGSKA (reference sequence). The ends were cut back, 7 bases at V and 6 bases at J, with 10 bases in the middle. The CDR3 DNA reads as TGCAGTGTTGCTAGTGCCGAGCAGTACTTC. The encoded protein is CSVASAEQYF.